This entry describes one T cell receptor (beta chain). Its antigen remains unidentified. CDR1 is MNHEY, CDR2 SMNVEV, per germline (reference sequence). The CDR3 is 14 residues long. The V end was cut by 6 bases, the J end by 8 bases, with 19 bases between. PCR used 60 Vbeta primers and 13 Jbeta primers. Original analysis: Approximately 80 million unique TCR beta chains, roughly 11 million of them shared, were counted by a later analysis. Produced via immunoSEQ multiplex PCR; TCRdb's table is partial and in-frame only. The V and J calls and clone size were taken over from that table, and D and trimming were inferred from the DNA. This sample has about 160,000 clones; 77% occur once, and the top ten carry approximately 3.7%. The sample is drawn from a study of cytomegalovirus exposure and HLA in healthy donors. Study observations and caveats: Altogether, 160 or so TCR beta chains were recorded as cytomegalovirus-associated. Per a later analysis, HLA-associated TCR beta chains showed more clonal expansion than other, equally common TCR beta chains.

The chain joins TRBV27 to TRBJ1-2; tentative D call: TRBD1 (5 bases). This sequence originates from a man aged 30-40 years in good health and CMV-seropositive. The material sequenced was PBMCs. The CDR3 DNA reads as TGTGCCAGCAGGACCCGGGACCGGGCGGGGGGCTACACCTTC. This codes for CASRTRDRAGGYTF.